The rows below give T cell receptor beta chains drawn from one sample of a study of blood T cell repertoires in COVID-19. The protocol was immunoSEQ multiplex PCR, while the TCRdb copy is restricted to in-frame clones and leaves out a portion. The sample holds about 340,000 clones, 80% to 95% seen once. The specimen was PBMCs or T cells enriched from blood (not recorded which). Receptor source: a woman under 40 who had recovered from COVID-19. CDR3s include the opening cysteine and the closing phenylalanine or tryptophan. A D gene is named only where the DNA matches it firmly.

TRBJ2-1 | TRBV6-2/TRBV6-3 | . | TGTGCCAGCAGCCAAAGTCACCGCGTCTACAATGAGCAGTTCTTC | CASSQSHRVYNEQFF
TRBJ1-2 | TRBV3-1/TRBV3-2 | . | TGTGCCAGCAGCCAAAGCTCATCCCCGGGTGTCTATGGCTACACCTTC | CASSQSSSPGVYGYTF
TRBJ2-7 | TRBV28 | . | TGTGCCAGCAGTTCTCCCCTTTACGAGCAGTACTTC | CASSSPLYEQYF
TRBJ2-3 | TRBV6-5 | TRBD1 | TGTGCCAGCAGGGACAGGGGAAGGGCAGATACGCAGTATTTT | CASRDRGRADTQYF
TRBJ2-5 | TRBV28 | TRBD2 | TGTGCCAGCAGCTCAACTAGCGACCGTCAAGAGACCCAGTACTTC | CASSSTSDRQETQYF
TRBJ1-6 | TRBV28 | TRBD1 | TGTGCCAGCAGTTCGCCGACAGGGGGGACAAATTCACCCCTCCACTTT | CASSSPTGGTNSPLHF
TRBJ1-1 | TRBV5-1 | . | TGCGCCAGCAGCTTGGTTGAGGGCACTGAAGCTTTCTTT | CASSLVEGTEAFF
TRBJ1-3 | TRBV7-2 | TRBD1 | TGTGCCAGCAGCCCGGACAGGATAGGCACCATATATTTT | CASSPDRIGTIYF
TRBJ2-5 | TRBV5-1 | . | TGCGCCAGCAGGCCTCAGGGAACTTACCAAGAGACCCAGTACTTC | CASRPQGTYQETQYF
TRBJ2-5 | TRBV30 | TRBD2 | TGTGCCTACGTTAGCGGGGGGGGAGAGACCCAGTACTTC | CAYVSGGGETQYF
TRBJ2-2 | TRBV5-4 | TRBD1 | TGTGCCAGCAGCCATGGACAGGGGAACACCGGGGAGCTGTTTTTT | CASSHGQGNTGELFF
TRBJ2-3 | TRBV7-3 | TRBD2 | TGTGCCAGCAGCTTACGGGACGGAAAAGGACTAGCGGGAGAAGGGGACACGCAGTATTTT | CASSLRDGKGLAGEGDTQYF
TRBJ2-3 | TRBV2 | . | TGTGCCAGCAGTGGCGGGACAGCAAGCACAGATACGCAGTATTTT | CASSGGTASTDTQYF